Following are 9 T cell receptor beta chains from one sample sequenced in a study of blood T cell repertoires in COVID-19. Repertoires were generated with immunoSEQ multiplex PCR, while TCRdb's copy carries only in-frame clones and drops some. The data contain over 120,000 clones, around nine tenths of them seen just once; the ten biggest clones take up about 9.4%. Sequencing used peripheral blood. These receptors all stem from a woman aged 45-59 years with active or convalescent COVID-19.

The chain carries TRBV28 and TRBJ2-7; 11 nucleotides line up with TRBD1. The V gene end was trimmed by 6 bases and the J gene end by 2 bases; junction bases not matched to a gene: 3. Germline CDR1 is MDHEN and CDR2 is SYDVKM. The CDR3 is made up of 14 amino acids. CDR3 coding DNA: TGTGCCAGCAGCCGGGACAGGGGGACCTACGAGCAGTACTTC. Translating gives CASSRDRGTYEQYF. The whole variable domain, remainder taken from reference TRBV28 and TRBJ2-7, is DVKVTQSSRYLVKRTGEKVFLECVQDMDHENMFWYRQDPGLGLRLIYFSYDVKMKEKGDIPEGYSVSREKKERFSLILESASTNQTSMYLCASSRDRGTYEQYFGPGTRLTVT.

The rearrangement joins TRBV18 to TRBJ2-7; D possibly corresponds to TRBD1 (7 bases). This CDR3 contains 15 residues. CDR1 and CDR2 from the germline V gene are KGHSH and LQKENI. V was cut by 6 bases and J by 0 bases, with 15 bases left in between. CDR3 loop: CASSEGQSLSYEQYF. The CDR3 DNA sequence: TGTGCCAGCTCGGAGGGACAGTCACTCTCCTACGAGCAGTACTTC. Filled out from reference TRBV18 and TRBJ2-7, the complete variable domain reads NAGVMQNPRHLVRRRGQEARLRCSPMKGHSHVYWYRQLPEEGLKFMVYLQKENIIDESGMPKERFSAEFPKEGPSILRIQQVVRGDSAAYFCASSEGQSLSYEQYFGPGTRLTVT.

The chain is built from TRBV18 and TRBJ2-5; tentative D call: TRBD2 (5 bases). Trimming left V 6 bases short and J 5 bases short, with 16 bases between. Germline assignment: CDR1 KGHSH and CDR2 LQKENI. The CDR3 covers 14 residues. CDR3 in amino acids: CASSPSRVGETQYF. CDR3 nucleotide sequence: TGTGCCAGCTCTCCCTCGAGGGTAGGCGAGACCCAGTACTTC.

The rearrangement joins TRBV5-1 to TRBJ1-1; maybe TRBD1 (5 bases). CDR1 is SGHRS, CDR2 YFSETQ, per germline. Trimming removed 4 bases at V and 6 bases at J, with 22 bases between. The CDR3 spans 16 residues. As DNA, the CDR3 is TGCGCCAGCAGCCGTTCACACGGAGGGGACGGCGCTGAAGCTTTCTTT. Residues: CASSRSHGGDGAEAFF.

The chain combines TRBV12-5 with TRBJ2-1; 8 positions match TRBD1. From germline, CDR1 is LGHNT and CDR2 FRNRAP. The CDR3 contains 15 residues. Trimming removed 6 bases from V and 6 bases from J; junction bases left unmatched: 10. This CDR3 reads CASGPQGAEGNEQFF. The CDR3 DNA sequence: TGTGCTAGTGGCCCTCAGGGGGCAGAGGGCAATGAGCAGTTCTTC.

The J gene is TRBJ2-5, the V gene TRBV2, with 9 bases matching TRBD1. CDR3 length: 15 amino acids. The V and J ends lost 5 bases and 5 bases, in that order; junction bases with no gene match: 9. Germline CDR1 and CDR2: SNHLY and FYNNEI. This CDR3 is CASSLVTGGLETQYF. Written as DNA, the CDR3 is TGTGCCAGCAGTCTGGTCACAGGGGGCCTCGAGACCCAGTACTTC.

V is TRBV30 and J is TRBJ1-3, with a possible D match to TRBD1 (6 bases). The germline CDR1 and CDR2 sequences are GTSNPN and SVGIG (reference sequence). This CDR3 spans 14 amino acids. Trimming pared 5 bases from V and 0 bases from J, leaving 11 bases between. In DNA, the CDR3 is TGTGCCTGGGAATTCAGGGGCTCTGGAAACACCATATATTTT. The encoded protein is CAWEFRGSGNTIYF.

The V gene is TRBV9, the J gene TRBJ2-6; 7 bases map to TRBD1. This CDR3 region has 15 residues. Trimming took 4 bases from V and 2 from J; bases not matched to a gene: 3. From germline, CDR1 is SGDLS and CDR2 YYNGEE. The CDR3 sequence: CASSLTGAGANVLTF. The CDR3 DNA sequence: TGTGCCAGCAGCCTTACAGGGGCTGGGGCCAACGTCCTGACTTTC.

J is TRBJ2-2 and V is TRBV6-2 or TRBV6-3; 7 nucleotides agree with TRBD1. V lost 0 bases and J lost 4; bases outside the gene matches: 2. The CDR3 contains 15 residues. Per germline, CDR1 MNHEY and CDR2 SVGEGT. CDR3 nucleotides: TGTGCCAGCAGTTACTCGGACAGGTCCACCGGGGAGCTGTTTTTT. The encoded protein is CASSYSDRSTGELFF.